This T cell receptor (beta chain) emerged from a study of cytotoxic CD8 clonotypes in ibrutinib-treated CLL (dated by TCRdb to about 2021). About the investigation overall: The cohort was composed of under 12 relapsed/refractory and around 14 treatment-naive patients; IGHV unmutated status was identified in 17 to 18 patients. Partial responses were observed in some 24 patients and complete responses in 2; after a median follow-up of around 68 months, remission was maintained in 14 patients and progression was observed in approximately twelve. Response samples were taken after a median of approximately a year on treatment, ranging from about 6 to 36 months. On average, each sample yielded about 260,000 productive templates and tens of thousands of productive rearrangements. Of the 85 to 95 participants in the trial, 25 to 30 had longitudinal samples available. Cryopreserved peripheral blood mononuclear cells were obtained before treatment, at response, and at either sustained remission or disease progression. Patients were still on ibrutinib when every remission and progressive disease sample was collected.

Read against the paper, the sample's time point label means: progressive disease on ibrutinib. For TCR beta library preparation, around 2 micrograms of genomic DNA were isolated from cryopreserved PBMCs. Longitudinal blood samples from CLL patients on ibrutinib monotherapy underwent high-throughput TCR beta sequencing. The patients took part in an open-label, single-center phase 2 trial of ibrutinib monotherapy. With regard to this clone: Its antigen is currently not known. No much larger clonotype is one base removed from it; base qualities were not supplied.

Paper-wide results and their limitations: Public clonotypes were rare and either shrank or stayed stable during treatment, and the rise in clonality at ibrutinib response reflected expansion of private clonotypes. Baseline clonality exceeded that of age-matched healthy donors and correlated strongly with circulating CD8+ T-cell counts. An increase in clonality was observed at ibrutinib response, with clonality remaining stable during sustained remission and falling back toward baseline at progression. Sampling times were not matched between patients in sustained remission and patients whose disease was progressing, and lymph node repertoires were not examined.

V is shortened by 2 bases, J by 4 bases, and the region joining them spans 14 bases. CDR1 SNHLY and CDR2 FYNNEI were looked up in the germline V gene. Counted from cysteine to phenylalanine, this CDR3 has 15 amino acids. The retained sequence is limited to the CDR3, 45 bases, with the frame set at the first base. On a MiSeq, deep resolution sequencing aimed for a depth between 1 in 1 million and 1 in 200,000 T cells, with each clonotype covered approximately 9.2x on average. The immunoSEQ hsTCRB Kit was used to generate TCR beta libraries. On the study's bioinformatics: Data were analyzed with ImmunoSEQ Data Assistant and ImmunoSEQ Analyzer, with V, D and J genes assigned per IMGT definitions. Clonality, which ranges from 0 to 1, was calculated as one minus the normalized Shannon entropy of productive rearrangement frequencies. Only overrepresented clonotypes making up at least 0.05% of the repertoire of each patient were included in the public clonotype analysis. Fewer than 15 repertoires from age-matched healthy donors, obtained from immuneACCESS, served as clonality controls. TCRdb limited this immuneACCESS table to in-frame rearrangements with V and J called. A share of clones is missing; checked studies link under half to unresolved V genes, and the rest is unexplained. The V and J calls and clone size were taken over from that table, and D and trimming were inferred from the DNA. This sample has about 300,000 clones in its table, and 65% to 85% of those were observed once. The ten largest clonotypes hold around 6% of the sample.

The rearranged chain carries TRBV2 and TRBJ1-2, with the D gene call left open. The sample consisted of PBMCs, taken at disease progression, from a patient treated with ibrutinib. The receptor was isolated from a human donor with chronic lymphocytic leukemia. The DNA reads TGTGCCAGCAGTGAAACGGGTGGAAGCTCCTATGGCTACACCTTC. Its protein reads: CASSETGGSSYGYTF.